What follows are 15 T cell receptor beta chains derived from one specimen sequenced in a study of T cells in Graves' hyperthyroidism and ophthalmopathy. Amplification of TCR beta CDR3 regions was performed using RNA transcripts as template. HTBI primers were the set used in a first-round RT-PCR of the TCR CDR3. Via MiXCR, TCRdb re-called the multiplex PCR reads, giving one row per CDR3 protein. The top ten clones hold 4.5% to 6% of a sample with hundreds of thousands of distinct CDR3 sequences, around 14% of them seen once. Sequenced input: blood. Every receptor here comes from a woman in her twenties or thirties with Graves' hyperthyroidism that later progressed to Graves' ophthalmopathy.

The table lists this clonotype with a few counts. CDR3 in amino acids: CASSQISPGPYEQYF. The CDR3 bases are TGTGCCAGCAGCCAAATCTCCCCCGGGCCCTACGAGCAGTACTTC. The gene calls are TRBV3-1 and TRBJ2-7, with D uncertain. Trimming removed 2 bases at V and 2 bases at J, with 13 bases between. The CDR3 extends over 15 amino acids. Germline values: CDR1 LGHDT, CDR2 YNNKEL (reference sequence).

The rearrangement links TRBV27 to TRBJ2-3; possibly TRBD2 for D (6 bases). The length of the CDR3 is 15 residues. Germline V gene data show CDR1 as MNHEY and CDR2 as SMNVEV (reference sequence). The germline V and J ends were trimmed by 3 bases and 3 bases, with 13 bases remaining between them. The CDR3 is CASSLGVGGTDTQYF. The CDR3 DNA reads TGTGCCAGCAGTTTGGGCGTCGGGGGTACAGATACGCAGTATTTT.

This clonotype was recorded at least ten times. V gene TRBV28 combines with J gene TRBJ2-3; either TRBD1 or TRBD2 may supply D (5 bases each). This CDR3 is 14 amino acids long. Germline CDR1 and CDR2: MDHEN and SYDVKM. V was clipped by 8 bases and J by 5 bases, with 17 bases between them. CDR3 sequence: CASSPGPAIDTQYF. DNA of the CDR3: TGTGCCAGCTCCCCGGGGCCAGCCATAGATACGCAGTATTTT.

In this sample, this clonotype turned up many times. The CDR3 sequence is CASSQGDRDNSPLHF. For the CDR3, the DNA is TGTGCCAGCAGCCAAGGGGACAGGGACAATTCACCCCTCCACTTT. This chain uses TRBV3-1 with TRBJ1-6; 9 positions match TRBD1. Trimming removed 1 base from V and 7 bases from J; junction bases left unmatched: 2. The germline V gene encodes CDR1 LGHDT and CDR2 YNNKEL (reference sequence). The length of the CDR3 is 15 residues.

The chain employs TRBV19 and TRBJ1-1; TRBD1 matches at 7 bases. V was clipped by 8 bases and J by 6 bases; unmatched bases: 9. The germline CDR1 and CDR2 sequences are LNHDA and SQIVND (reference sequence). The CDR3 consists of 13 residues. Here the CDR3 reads CASSHRGAAEAFF. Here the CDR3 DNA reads TGTGCCAGTTCACACAGGGGAGCCGCTGAAGCTTTCTTT.

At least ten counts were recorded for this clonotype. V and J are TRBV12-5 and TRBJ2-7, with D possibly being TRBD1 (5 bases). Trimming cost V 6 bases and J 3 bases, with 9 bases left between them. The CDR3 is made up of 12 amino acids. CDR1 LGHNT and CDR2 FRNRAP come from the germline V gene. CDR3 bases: TGTGCTAGTGGGCCGACAGACTACGAGCAGTACTTC. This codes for CASGPTDYEQYF.

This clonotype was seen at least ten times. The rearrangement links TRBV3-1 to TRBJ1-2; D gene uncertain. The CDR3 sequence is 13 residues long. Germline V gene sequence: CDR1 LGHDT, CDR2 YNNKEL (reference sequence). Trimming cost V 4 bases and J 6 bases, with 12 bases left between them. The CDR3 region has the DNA TGTGCCAGCAGCCCAATCCCCACTGATGGCTACACCTTC. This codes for CASSPIPTDGYTF.

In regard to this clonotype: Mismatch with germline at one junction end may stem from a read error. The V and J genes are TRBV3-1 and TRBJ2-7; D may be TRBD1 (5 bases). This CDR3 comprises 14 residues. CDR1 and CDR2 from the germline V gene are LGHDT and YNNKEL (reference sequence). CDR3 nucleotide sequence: TGTGCCAGCAGTGAAACAGGACCCTCCTGCGAGCAGTACTTC. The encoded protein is CASSETGPSCEQYF.

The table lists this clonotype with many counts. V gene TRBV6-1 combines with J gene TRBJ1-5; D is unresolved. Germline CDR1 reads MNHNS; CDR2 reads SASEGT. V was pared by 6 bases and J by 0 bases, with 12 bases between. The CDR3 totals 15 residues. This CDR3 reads CASRPDGNSNQPQHF. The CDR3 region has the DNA TGTGCCAGCAGACCCGACGGGAATAGCAATCAGCCCCAGCATTTT.

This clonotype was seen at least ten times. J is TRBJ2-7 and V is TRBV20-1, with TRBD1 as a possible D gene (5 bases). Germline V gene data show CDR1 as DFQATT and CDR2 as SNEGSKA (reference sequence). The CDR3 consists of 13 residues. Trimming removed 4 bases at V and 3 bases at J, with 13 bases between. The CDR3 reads CSANMWQGYEQYF. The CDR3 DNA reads TGCAGTGCTAATATGTGGCAGGGCTACGAGCAGTACTTC.

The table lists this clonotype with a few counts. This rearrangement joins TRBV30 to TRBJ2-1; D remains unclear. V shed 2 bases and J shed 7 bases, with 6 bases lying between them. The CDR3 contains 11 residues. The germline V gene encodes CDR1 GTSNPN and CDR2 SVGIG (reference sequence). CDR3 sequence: CAWSRSNEQFF. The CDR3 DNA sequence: TGTGCCTGGAGTAGGAGTAATGAGCAGTTCTTC.

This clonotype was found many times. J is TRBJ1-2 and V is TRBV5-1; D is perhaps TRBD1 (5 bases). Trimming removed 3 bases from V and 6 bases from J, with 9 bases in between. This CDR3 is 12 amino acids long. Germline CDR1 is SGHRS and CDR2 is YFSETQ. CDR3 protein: CASSSQGNGYTF. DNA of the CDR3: TGCGCCAGCAGCTCCCAGGGTAATGGCTACACCTTC.

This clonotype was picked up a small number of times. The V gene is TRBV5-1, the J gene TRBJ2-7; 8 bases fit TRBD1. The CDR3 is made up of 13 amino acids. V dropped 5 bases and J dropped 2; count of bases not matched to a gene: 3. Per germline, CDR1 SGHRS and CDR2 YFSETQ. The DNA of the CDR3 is TGCGCCAGCAGACAGGGGGTCACCTACGAGCAGTACTTC. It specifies CASRQGVTYEQYF.

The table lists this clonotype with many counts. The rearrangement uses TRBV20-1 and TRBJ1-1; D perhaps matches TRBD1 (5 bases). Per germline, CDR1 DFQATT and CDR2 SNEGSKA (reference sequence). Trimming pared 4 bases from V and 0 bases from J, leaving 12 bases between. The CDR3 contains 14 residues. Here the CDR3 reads CSATGTGMNTEAFF. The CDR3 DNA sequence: TGCAGTGCTACTGGGACGGGCATGAACACTGAAGCTTTCTTT.

The CDR3 nucleotides read TGCAGTGCTAGAGTTGGTAGCGGGAGCCTAAACATTCAGTACTTC. Protein: CSARVGSGSLNIQYF. The chain joins TRBV20-1 to TRBJ2-4; 9 bases align to TRBD2. J lost 6 bases, V lost 1 base, and 7 bases had no gene match. The CDR3 is made up of 15 amino acids. CDR1 DFQATT and CDR2 SNEGSKA come from the germline V gene (reference sequence).